This TCR beta chain came from a study of blood T cell repertoires in COVID-19. Overall study: PBMCs, B-cell-depleted T cells, or T cells were the source of the cDNA or gDNA that made up the material.

After removal of 5 bases from V and 3 bases from J, the junction contained 10 bases not matched to a gene. This CDR3 has 15 amino acids. Germline CDR1 and CDR2: MNHEY and SMNVEV (reference sequence). Some clones are missing from TCRdb's copy, which holds only in-frame ones; the method was immunoSEQ multiplex PCR. This sample has about 160,000 clones; over 85% occur once, and the top ten carry 15% to 20%. The sequence was collected from a man aged 55 to 70 with active or convalescent COVID-19. Source material: peripheral blood. The V call is TRBV27, the J call TRBJ2-7, with 7 bases identical to TRBD1. CDR3: CASSPTGTASYEQYF. Here the CDR3 DNA reads TGTGCCAGCAGTCCCACCGGGACAGCAAGCTACGAGCAGTACTTC.